This T cell receptor beta chain stems from a study of blood T cell repertoires in COVID-19. For the study at large: The analysed material was cDNA or gDNA that came from T cells, B-cell-depleted T cells, or PBMCs.

How the authors handled the data: Reference gene primer amplification gave nucleated cell count estimates. Here immunoSEQ multiplex PCR was the method, and the copy in TCRdb shows in-frame clones only, minus some. The V and J calls and the clone size are those of that table, but D and trimming were determined from the DNA. This sample has about 40,000 clones; around 83% occur once, and the top ten carry around a fifth. Trimming took 4 bases from V and 9 from J, leaving 10 bases between them. The CDR3 has 12 residues. Germline V gene lookup returns CDR1 WNHNN and CDR2 SYGVQD (reference sequence). Sequenced material: peripheral blood. This clonotype was obtained from a man in his forties or fifties in a cohort sampled during active COVID-19. The chain recombines TRBV10-1 with TRBJ2-1; D not resolved. Here the CDR3 reads CASSAGSVEQFF. CDR3 bases: TGCGCCAGCAGTGCCGGGTCCGTTGAGCAGTTCTTC.